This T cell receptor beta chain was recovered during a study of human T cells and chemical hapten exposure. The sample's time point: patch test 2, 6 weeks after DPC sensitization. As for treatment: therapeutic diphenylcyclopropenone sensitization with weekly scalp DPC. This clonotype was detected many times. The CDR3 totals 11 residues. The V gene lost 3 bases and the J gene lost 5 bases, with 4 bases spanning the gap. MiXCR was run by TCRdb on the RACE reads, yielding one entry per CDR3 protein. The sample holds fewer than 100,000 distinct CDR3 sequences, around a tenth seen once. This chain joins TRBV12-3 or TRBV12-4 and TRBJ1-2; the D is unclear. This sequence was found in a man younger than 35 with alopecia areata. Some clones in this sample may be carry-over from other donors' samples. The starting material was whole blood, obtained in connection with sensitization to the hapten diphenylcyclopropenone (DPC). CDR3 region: CASSFSYGYTF. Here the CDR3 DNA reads TGTGCCAGCAGTTTCTCTTATGGCTACACCTTC.